One sample yielded the 19 T cell receptor beta chains listed below, sequenced in a study of cytomegalovirus exposure and HLA in healthy donors. Assay used: immunoSEQ multiplex PCR; TCRdb lists only in-frame clones, some missing. The sample shows about 170,000 clones, 87% of them seen only once. Specimen: PBMCs. These receptors came from a woman aged 25 to 39 in good health and CMV-seronegative.

The chain uses TRBV5-1 and TRBJ2-4; TRBD2 might be the D (6 bases). This CDR3 is 12 amino acids long. Deletions cut 7 bases from V and 9 bases from J, with 14 bases between. CDR1 and CDR2 (germline): SGHRS, YFSETQ. The CDR3, as DNA: TGCGCCAGCCCCTCCGGACTATCCATTCAGTACTTC. This translates into CASPSGLSIQYF. The full variable domain, rest sourced from reference TRBV5-1 and TRBJ2-4, is KAGVTQTPRYLIKTRGQQVTLSCSPISGHRSVSWYQQTPGQGLQFLFEYFSETQRNKGNFPGRFSGRQFSNSRSEMNVSTLELGDSALYLCASPSGLSIQYFGAGTRLSVL.

The chain links TRBV19 to TRBJ2-5, with TRBD1 matching over 7 bases. This CDR3 contains 14 residues. CDR1 LNHDA and CDR2 SQIVND come from the germline V gene (reference sequence). The trim removed 9 bases at V and 0 bases at J, leaving 7 bases unmatched. This CDR3 reads CASRTGTDQETQYF. The CDR3 nucleotides are TGTGCCAGCCGGACGGGGACAGACCAAGAGACCCAGTACTTC.

The chain is built from TRBV19 and TRBJ1-5; no clear D gene. Germline CDR1 LNHDA, CDR2 SQIVND (reference sequence). The V end was cut by 0 bases, the J end by 7 bases, with 10 bases between. CDR3 length: 14 residues. CDR3 bases: TGTGCCAGTAGTATAGATCTATGGGCCCAGCCCCAGCATTTT. This encodes CASSIDLWAQPQHF.

V and J are TRBV9 and TRBJ2-3; possibly TRBD1 for D (5 bases). From germline, CDR1 is SGDLS and CDR2 YYNGEE. This CDR3 spans 13 amino acids. V was cut by 1 base and J by 7 bases, with 10 bases left in between. CDR3 coding DNA: TGTGCCAGCAGCGTAAGGGGTGTAAATACGCAGTATTTT. Translating gives CASSVRGVNTQYF.

CDR3 sequence reads: CSVVPTGQQTNYGYTF. DNA of the CDR3: TGCAGCGTTGTCCCTACTGGACAGCAAACTAACTATGGCTACACCTTC. This chain joins TRBV29-1 and TRBJ1-2; possible D gene TRBD1, 6 bases. The CDR3 length is 16 residues. Germline V gene sequence: CDR1 SQVTM, CDR2 ANQGSEA. The V and J ends lost 4 bases and 0 bases respectively, with 18 bases between them.

This clone was picked up one time. This chain uses TRBV30 with TRBJ2-3; D is perhaps TRBD1 (5 bases). The CDR3 has 16 residues. V lost 0 bases and J 0 bases, leaving 13 bases between the germline ends. Germline V gene lookup returns CDR1 GTSNPN and CDR2 SVGIG (reference sequence). The DNA for the CDR3 is TGTGCCTGGAGTGTATGGCGACAGTTCAGCACAGATACGCAGTATTTT. Amino acid sequence: CAWSVWRQFSTDTQYF.

V is TRBV7-2 and J is TRBJ2-1; D is possibly TRBD1 (5 bases). Germline V lookup: CDR1 SGHTA, CDR2 FQGNSA. V lost 1 base and J lost 2, with 15 bases in between. The length of the CDR3 is 17 residues. CDR3 bases: TGTGCCAGCAGCTTAGTTGTGGGGCGTTTAGCCTACAATGAGCAGTTCTTC. Protein: CASSLVVGRLAYNEQFF.

The chain links TRBV5-1 to TRBJ1-4; 7 positions agree with TRBD1. The J segment lost 2 bases and the V segment lost 4 bases, leaving 5 bases of the junction unmatched. The CDR3 has 15 amino acids. CDR1 is SGHRS and CDR2 is YFSETQ in the germline V gene. CDR3 region: CASSKIQGTNEKLFF. The DNA of the CDR3 is TGCGCCAGCAGCAAAATACAGGGGACTAATGAAAAACTGTTTTTT.

The chain couples TRBV27 to TRBJ1-2, with 8 bases that match TRBD1. The V gene end was trimmed by 5 bases and the J gene end by 8 bases; junction bases not matched to a gene: 13. CDR1 is MNHEY and CDR2 is SMNVEV in the germline V gene (reference sequence). This CDR3 region has 15 residues. The DNA of the CDR3 is TGTGCCAGCAGTCAAATTAGTACAGGGGGAACCGGCTACACCTTC. It is translated as CASSQISTGGTGYTF.

This clone has only one observation. V is TRBV6-1 and J is TRBJ1-5; possible D gene TRBD1, 6 bases. The ends were cut back, 5 bases at V and 5 bases at J, with 13 bases in the middle. Germline V lookup: CDR1 MNHNS, CDR2 SASEGT. The CDR3 covers 14 residues. DNA of the CDR3: TGTGCCAGCAGTCCACAGGGTTTCGATCAGCCCCAGCATTTT. Protein product: CASSPQGFDQPQHF.

The chain recombines TRBV7-2 with TRBJ2-7; a possible D gene is TRBD1 (6 bases). Germline lookup yields CDR1 SGHTA and CDR2 FQGNSA. The V end was cut by 4 bases, the J end by 3 bases, with 13 bases between. The CDR3 runs to 14 residues. CDR3 loop: CASSSPGQIYEQYF. The CDR3 nucleotides are TGTGCCAGCAGCTCACCGGGACAAATCTACGAGCAGTACTTC.

The rearrangement uses TRBV7-2 and TRBJ2-5, with TRBD2 identical over 8 bases. This CDR3 is built from 14 residues. The J segment lost 6 bases and the V segment lost 5 bases, leaving 8 bases of the junction unmatched. Germline lookup yields CDR1 SGHTA and CDR2 FQGNSA. CDR3 residues: CASSPWTSSQTQYF. For the CDR3, the DNA is TGTGCCAGCAGCCCCTGGACTAGCAGCCAGACCCAGTACTTC.

This clone has a count of ten or more. This sequence joins TRBV4-2 and TRBJ1-2; a weak D match, TRBD1 (5 bases). The CDR3 totals 14 residues. Germline V CDR1 and CDR2: LGHNA, YNFKEQ. Deletions cut 4 bases from V and 7 bases from J, with 16 bases between. The DNA for the CDR3 is TGTGCCAGCAGCCCCGGGACGGCCGGGAGTGGCTACACCTTC. Translating it yields CASSPGTAGSGYTF.

As to this clone: Compared with germline, one end of the junction differs, possibly owing to a read error. The rearrangement links TRBV14 to TRBJ2-1; 9 bases map to TRBD2. Germline V lookup: CDR1 SGHDN, CDR2 FVKESK. This CDR3 comprises 15 residues. The CDR3: CAGSQFGLATHEQFF. DNA of the CDR3: TGTGCCGGCAGCCAATTCGGACTAGCGACCCATGAGCAGTTCTTC.

V usage is TRBV4-1 and J usage is TRBJ1-1, with D unclear. Germline CDR1 MGHRA, CDR2 YSYEKL. V gave up 2 bases and J gave up 1 base, with 8 bases separating them. The CDR3 runs 14 residues. The DNA of the CDR3 is TGCGCCAGCAGCCAACCCCGGGGGAACACTGAAGCTTTCTTT. Encoded protein: CASSQPRGNTEAFF.

The chain employs TRBV27 and TRBJ1-1; 8 nucleotides match TRBD1. Germline V gives CDR1 MNHEY, CDR2 SMNVEV (reference sequence). This CDR3 is built from 16 residues. V shed 7 bases and J 2 bases; nucleotides not matched to a gene: 12. The CDR3 DNA is TGTGCCAGCAAGTCCGGGACAGGCGGCCTTAACACTGAAGCTTTCTTT. Amino acids: CASKSGTGGLNTEAFF.

The chain is built from TRBV30 and TRBJ1-2, with a possible D match to TRBD1 (5 bases). V dropped 0 bases and J dropped 2 bases, with 19 bases sitting between them. CDR3 length equals 17 residues. Germline-derived CDR1 and CDR2 are GTSNPN and SVGIG (reference sequence). CDR3: CAWSVSAGRRGNYGYTF. CDR3 bases: TGTGCCTGGAGTGTAAGCGCGGGGCGTCGGGGAAACTATGGCTACACCTTC.

The chain uses TRBV13 and TRBJ1-6; 8 bases map to TRBD1. The CDR3 is made up of 14 amino acids. The germline CDR1 and CDR2 sequences are PRHDT and FYEKMQ (reference sequence). V lost 3 bases to trimming and J lost 10 bases; unmatched junction nucleotides: 5. DNA for the CDR3: TGTGCCAGCAGCTTTACAGGGGGTGGATCACCCCTCCACTTT. It translates to CASSFTGGGSPLHF.

This chain connects TRBV5-1 to TRBJ2-7; 8 bases are shared with TRBD1. The germline V gene encodes CDR1 SGHRS and CDR2 YFSETQ. This CDR3 spans 15 amino acids. V lost 0 bases and J lost 2; bases outside the gene matches: 4. Here the CDR3 DNA reads TGCGCCAGCAGCTTGGGACAGGGGATCCCCTACGAGCAGTACTTC. As protein: CASSLGQGIPYEQYF.